This entry lists 31 T cell receptor beta chains sequenced from one sample in a study of Graves' ophthalmopathy and Graves' hyperthyroidism. RNA transcripts yielded amplified TCR beta CDR3 regions. HTBI primers served in a first-round RT-PCR, which a second-round multiplex PCR followed. Using its own MiXCR run on the multiplex PCR reads, TCRdb lists one record per CDR3 protein. The sample holds around 1.1 million distinct CDR3 sequences; less than 45% are singletons and the top ten take around 10%. Material for sequencing was peripheral blood or thyroid tissue (not recorded which). Source of these receptors: an adult man with Graves' hyperthyroidism.

This clonotype showed up many times. The chain combines TRBV7-9 with TRBJ2-5, with TRBD1 matching 8 bases. CDR1 is SEHNR and CDR2 is FQNEAQ in the germline V gene (reference sequence). The CDR3 covers 12 residues. The ends lost 5 bases at V and 6 bases at J; junction bases unmatched: 2. This chain's CDR3 is CASSDRGQTQYF. The CDR3 nucleotides read TGTGCCAGCAGCGACAGGGGCCAGACCCAGTACTTC.

Details on this clonotype: A much larger clone lies one base from this, so it may be a read error. The V and J genes are TRBV4-1 and TRBJ1-5; D gene unclear. Germline V gene lookup returns CDR1 MGHRA and CDR2 YSYEKL. The CDR3 totals 16 residues. The CDR3 DNA reads as TGCGCCATCAGCCAAGACGACGGAATAAGCAATCAGCCCCAGCATTTT. Residues: CAISQDDGISNQPQHF.

Only a few counts were recorded for this clonotype. This chain links TRBV25-1 with TRBJ2-1; 12 bases agree with TRBD2. This CDR3 contains 12 residues. Trimming at V came to 7 bases and at J to 11 bases, leaving 3 bases not matched to a gene. The V gene's germline CDR1 is MGHDK and CDR2 SYGVNS. The CDR3 DNA reads as TGTGCCAGCATTACTAGCGGGGGGAAGCAGTTCTTC. Protein sequence: CASITSGGKQFF.

The chain carries TRBV19 and TRBJ1-5; perhaps TRBD1 as D (6 bases). V lost 4 bases and J lost 0, with 13 bases in between. Germline V gene lookup returns CDR1 LNHDA and CDR2 SQIVND (reference sequence). The CDR3 has 16 residues. The CDR3 sequence: CASSRPGVISNQPQHF. In DNA, the CDR3 is TGTGCCAGTAGTAGACCAGGGGTAATTAGCAATCAGCCCCAGCATTTT.

This clonotype has at least ten counts. CDR3 amino acids: CASSHGTMGEQYF. The CDR3 region has the DNA TGCGCCAGCAGCCACGGGACGATGGGCGAGCAGTACTTC. The chain uses TRBV4-3 and TRBJ2-7; D is possibly TRBD1 or TRBD2 (5 bases each). The CDR3 consists of 13 residues. V lost 3 bases and J lost 6, with 12 bases in between. Germline CDR1 reads LGHNA; CDR2 reads YSLEER.

This clonotype appeared many times. This chain joins TRBV20-1 and TRBJ1-1; D is unclear. The CDR3 is made up of 14 amino acids. CDR1 and CDR2 (germline): DFQATT, SNEGSKA (reference sequence). Trimming left V 5 bases short and J 0 bases short, with 13 bases between. CDR3 in DNA: TGCAGTGCTCACCTGTTCATCATGAACACTGAAGCTTTCTTT. This gives the protein CSAHLFIMNTEAFF.

This clonotype was seen only a few times. The chain has TRBV7-9 and TRBJ1-4; 8 nucleotides line up with TRBD1. Germline CDR1 and CDR2: SEHNR and FQNEAQ (reference sequence). V lost 5 bases and J lost 5; bases outside the gene matches: 4. The CDR3 runs to 14 residues. CDR3 residues: CASSLTGENEKLFF. For the CDR3, the DNA is TGTGCCAGCAGCCTGACAGGGGAGAATGAAAAACTGTTTTTT.

The V call is TRBV20-1, the J call TRBJ2-2, with 9 bases that match TRBD2. The CDR3 has 15 amino acids. Germline V gene sequence: CDR1 DFQATT, CDR2 SNEGSKA (reference sequence). The V gene end was trimmed by 3 bases and the J gene end by 5 bases; junction bases not matched to a gene: 7. The CDR3 nucleotides are TGCAGTGCTAGTCTAGCGGGAAAACCTACCGGGGAGCTGTTTTTT. Protein sequence: CSASLAGKPTGELFF.

The gene calls are TRBV12-3 or TRBV12-4 and TRBJ1-6; TRBD1 might be the D (5 bases). This CDR3 has 17 residues. Trimming removed 4 bases from V and 0 bases from J, with 13 bases in between. The CDR3 sequence is CASSSGRTSSYNSPLHF. Written as DNA, the CDR3 is TGTGCCAGCAGTTCGGGCAGGACAAGCTCCTATAATTCACCCCTCCACTTT.

The CDR3 protein is CSVAPGTGTPEAFF. The CDR3 region has the DNA TGCAGCGTTGCGCCGGGGACAGGAACACCTGAAGCTTTCTTT. The chain combines TRBV29-1 with TRBJ1-1; 8 nucleotides match TRBD1. Germline V gene lookup returns CDR1 SQVTM and CDR2 ANQGSEA. CDR3 size: 14 residues. V shed 4 bases, J shed 6 bases, and the junction held 10 bases outside the gene matches.

This clonotype was detected ten times or more. The chain joins TRBV20-1 to TRBJ2-5, with D perhaps TRBD1 or TRBD2 (6 bases each). The CDR3 spans 15 residues. Germline values: CDR1 DFQATT, CDR2 SNEGSKA (reference sequence). The ends were cut back, 6 bases at V and 2 bases at J, with 19 bases in the middle. As DNA, the CDR3 is TGCAGTGCAAAGGGGGGATGGACAGTTCAAGAGACCCAGTACTTC. Translation: CSAKGGWTVQETQYF.

There are many counts of this clonotype. The chain carries TRBV4-1 and TRBJ2-5; D ambiguous. Germline values: CDR1 MGHRA, CDR2 YSYEKL. V was trimmed by 0 bases and J by 4 bases, leaving 6 bases between them. The length of the CDR3 is 13 residues. The CDR3 is CASSQEQIETQYF. The CDR3 nucleotides read TGCGCCAGCAGCCAAGAGCAGATAGAGACCCAGTACTTC.

Note on this clonotype: This may be a read error, as it is one base from a much larger clone. V usage is TRBV7-2 and J usage is TRBJ1-4; D is uncertain. Germline V gene lookup returns CDR1 SGHTA and CDR2 FQGNSA. This CDR3 spans 15 amino acids. Trimming took off 4 bases at V and 7 bases at J, with 16 bases between the two ends. Here the CDR3 reads CASSSGPNGGEKLFF. The CDR3 DNA reads as TGTGCCAGCAGCTCCGGTCCAAACGGTGGTGAAAAACTGTTTTTT. Full variable domain (remainder filled in from reference TRBV7-2 and TRBJ1-4): GAGVSQSPSNKVTEKGKDVELRCDPISGHTALYWYRQSLGQGLEFLIYFQGNSAPDKSGLPSDRFSAERTGGSVSTLTIQRTQQEDSAVYLCASSSGPNGGEKLFFGSGTQLSVL.

This clonotype was seen repeatedly, ten times or more. This chain connects TRBV7-9 to TRBJ1-1; weak D call: TRBD1 (6 bases). The germline V gene has CDR1 SEHNR and CDR2 FQNEAQ (reference sequence). This CDR3 spans 16 amino acids. Trimming removed 0 bases at V and 3 bases at J, with 14 bases between. The CDR3 DNA sequence: TGTGCCAGCAGCTTAGCGATGACAGGTTTACACACTGAAGCTTTCTTT. It specifies CASSLAMTGLHTEAFF.

This clonotype was detected only once. V usage is TRBV15 and J usage is TRBJ1-2, with 9 bases aligning to TRBD1. With V trimmed by 8 bases and J by 8 bases, 6 bases remained unmatched. The CDR3 consists of 12 residues. CDR1 and CDR2 from the germline V gene are LNHNV and YYDKDF (reference sequence). As DNA, the CDR3 is TGTGCCACCCGTCGACAGGGGGGCGGCTACACCTTC. It is translated as CATRRQGGGYTF.

A single count supports this clonotype. Possible read error: a much larger clone is one base away. The rearrangement links TRBV20-1 to TRBJ2-7; D is tentatively TRBD1 or TRBD2 (6 bases each). Between the trimmed V and J ends, which lost 4 bases and 6 bases, there was a span of 22 bases. Germline CDR1 reads DFQATT; CDR2 reads SNEGSKA (reference sequence). CDR3 length: 15 residues. The CDR3 loop reads CSAIQTRSGGLEQYF. The CDR3 DNA sequence: TGCAGTGCTATACAGACCCGATCCGGGGGCCTCGAGCAGTACTTC.

This clonotype has more than one count but fewer than ten. CDR3 amino acids: CASSYRQGLEQYF. The CDR3 coding sequence is TGTGCCAGCAGCTACCGGCAGGGTCTCGAGCAGTACTTC. The rearrangement joins TRBV12-3 or TRBV12-4 to TRBJ2-7, with D possibly matching TRBD1 (5 bases). Between the trimmed V and J ends, which lost 6 bases and 6 bases, there was a span of 15 bases. The CDR3 spans 13 residues.

On this clonotype: Relative to the germline gene, one junction end is altered; a read error may explain this. The rearrangement joins TRBV2 to TRBJ2-2; 11 bases are shared with TRBD1. CDR1 and CDR2 (germline): SNHLY, FYNNEI. The CDR3 length is 18 residues. The chain's CDR3 is CASSQGTGGPTNTGELLF. DNA for the CDR3: TGTGCCAGCAGTCAAGGGACAGGGGGACCTACGAACACCGGGGAGCTGCTTTTT.

This clonotype was counted at least ten times. This chain joins TRBV7-9 and TRBJ1-1; no clear D gene. V lost 5 bases and J 4 bases, leaving 5 bases between the germline ends. CDR1 is SEHNR and CDR2 is FQNEAQ in the germline V gene (reference sequence). The CDR3 is made up of 11 amino acids. For the CDR3, the DNA is TGTGCCAGCAGCGCTGCCACTGAAGCTTTCTTT. Residues: CASSAATEAFF.

V gene TRBV7-9 combines with J gene TRBJ1-4, with 7 bases aligning to TRBD1. J gave up 14 bases and V 4 bases, and 7 bases lay outside the gene matches. Germline CDR1 SEHNR, CDR2 FQNEAQ (reference sequence). This CDR3 comprises 12 residues. The CDR3: CASSYLAQGLFF. CDR3 DNA: TGTGCCAGCAGCTATCTCGCACAGGGGCTGTTTTTT.

The chain recombines TRBV2 with TRBJ1-6; D is undetermined. The CDR3 has 12 amino acids. V lost 7 bases, J lost 7 bases, and 8 bases lay in between. Germline lookup yields CDR1 SNHLY and CDR2 FYNNEI. The CDR3 reads CASTTRNSPLHF. The CDR3 nucleotides read TGTGCCAGCACCACTCGAAATTCACCCCTCCACTTT. The whole variable domain, filled in from reference TRBV2 and TRBJ1-6, reads EPEVTQTPSHQVTQMGQEVILRCVPISNHLYFYWYRQILGQKVEFLVSFYNNEISEKSEIFDDQFSVERPDGSNFTLKIRSTKLEDSAMYFCASTTRNSPLHFGNGTRLTVT.

J is TRBJ2-7 and V is TRBV4-3; 10 nucleotides line up with TRBD1. V was clipped by 0 bases and J by 5 bases; unmatched bases: 4. CDR1 and CDR2 (germline): LGHNA, YSLEER. The CDR3 length is 15 residues. Written as DNA, the CDR3 is TGCGCCAGCAGCCAAGAGGGACAGGGGTTCAACGAGCAGTACTTC. It translates to CASSQEGQGFNEQYF.

This sequence joins TRBV29-1 and TRBJ1-6; TRBD1 agrees at 8 bases. The V gene's germline CDR1 is SQVTM and CDR2 ANQGSEA. V dropped 4 bases and J dropped 7; count of bases not matched to a gene: 3. The CDR3 loop spans 13 amino acids. The CDR3 loop reads CSVGRQGNSPLHF. In DNA, the CDR3 is TGCAGCGTTGGCCGACAGGGGAATTCACCCCTCCACTTT.

CDR3 sequence: CASSPLDRGVNEKLFF. The DNA of the CDR3 is TGTGCCAGCAGTCCCCTAGACAGGGGAGTTAATGAAAAACTGTTTTTT. The chain has TRBV12-3 or TRBV12-4 and TRBJ1-4; 8 nucleotides align to TRBD1. V shed 5 bases, J shed 4 bases, and the junction held 9 bases outside the gene matches. The CDR3 spans 16 residues.

V and J are TRBV15 and TRBJ2-5; the match to TRBD1 covers 7 bases. Trimming took 1 base from V and 8 from J; bases not matched to a gene: 7. The CDR3 extends over 14 amino acids. Germline CDR1 and CDR2: LNHNV and YYDKDF (reference sequence). In nucleotides, the CDR3 is TGTGCCACCAGCAGAGTTGGGAACAGGGGCACCCAGTACTTC. It specifies CATSRVGNRGTQYF.

A note on this clonotype: A much larger clone differs by one base, so this may be a read error. The chain is built from TRBV20-1 and TRBJ2-7; 7 bases fit TRBD1. Germline V lookup: CDR1 DFQATT, CDR2 SNEGSKA (reference sequence). J was trimmed by 2 bases and V by 4 bases; bases with no gene match: 2. CDR3 size: 12 residues. The CDR3 sequence: CSAKGQPYEQYF. The CDR3 DNA follows: TGCAGTGCTAAGGGACAGCCCTACGAGCAGTACTTC.

This clonotype came up many times. The chain employs TRBV12-3 or TRBV12-4 and TRBJ1-2; possible D gene TRBD1, 5 bases. This CDR3 has 14 residues. Between the trimmed V and J ends, which lost 6 bases and 6 bases, there was a span of 17 bases. The CDR3 DNA sequence: TGTGCCAGCAGCCACAGACAGCGGGGGAATGGCTACACCTTC. Its translation is CASSHRQRGNGYTF.

Here the CDR3 reads CASSNSGRTYEQYF. CDR3 in DNA: TGTGCCAGTAGTAACTCGGGACGAACCTACGAGCAGTACTTC. This sequence joins TRBV7-9 and TRBJ2-7; D may match TRBD1 or TRBD2 (5 bases each). V was trimmed by 9 bases and J by 2 bases, leaving 17 bases between them. The CDR3 runs 14 residues. Germline V gives CDR1 SEHNR, CDR2 FQNEAQ (reference sequence).

This clonotype was found many times. V gene TRBV10-3 combines with J gene TRBJ1-1; D possibly corresponds to TRBD1 (5 bases). Trimming took 2 bases from V and 1 from J, leaving 5 bases between them. The CDR3 loop spans 13 amino acids. Germline loops: CDR1 ENHRY, CDR2 SYGVKD. CDR3 DNA sequence: TGTGCCATCAGTGAGACAGGGAACACTGAAGCTTTCTTT. Amino acids: CAISETGNTEAFF.

The chain has TRBV28 and TRBJ1-5; 7 bases align to TRBD1. From germline, CDR1 is MDHEN and CDR2 SYDVKM. The ends lost 7 bases at V and 3 bases at J; junction bases unmatched: 9. The CDR3 covers 15 residues. CDR3 nucleotides: TGTGCCAGCACTCAGGGGGGTAACGTCAATCAGCCCCAGCATTTT. It is translated as CASTQGGNVNQPQHF.

The J gene is TRBJ1-2, the V gene TRBV10-2; tentative D call: TRBD1 (5 bases). Germline CDR1 reads WSHSY; CDR2 reads SAAADI. CDR3 length: 16 amino acids. With 6 bases removed from V and 7 bases from J, the gap between germline ends came to 24 bases. CDR3: CASSRDSGPVVSGYTF. CDR3 sequence (DNA): TGCGCCAGCAGCCGGGACTCCGGCCCCGTAGTCTCTGGCTACACCTTC.